This T cell receptor beta chain was sequenced during a study of blood T cell repertoires in COVID-19 (dated by TCRdb to 2018 to 2021). About the full investigation: The collaborator samples originated in the United States, Italy and Spain and spanned the acute and convalescent phases of COVID-19. The prospective study material was composed of cDNA or gDNA derived from T cells, B-cell-depleted T cells, or PBMCs. Subjects who had been exposed to COVID-19, were actively infected with it, or had recovered from it provided the deeply sampled blood TCRbeta repertoires that made up the dataset. The repertoires were made available in a free public database intended to serve as a resource for research on the immune response to SARS-CoV-2. A de-identified subject ID, COVID-19 status, age in years and sex were almost always included in the sample metadata. The samples were drawn from two sources: the first 160 participants of the ongoing ImmuneRACE study, and over 950 subjects contributed by 6 global collaborators. HLA class I and class II types, where available, came from metadata supplied by the sample provider rather than from assay-based typing. Study-wide findings and limitations: Clinical and demographic metadata were provided uncurated, with the amount varying by source and participant.

Each collaborating institution followed its own protocols to collect whole blood in K2EDTA tubes. For TCRbeta analysis, collaborator samples were shipped as frozen whole blood, as isolated PBMCs, or as DNA extracted from either sample type. With regard to this clone: Its antigen remains unidentified. Per-nucleotide qualities are absent, and no much larger clonotype sits a single base away.

TCRbeta CDR3 regions were amplified from genomic DNA by means of the immunoSEQ Assay, a bias-controlled multiplex PCR. Regarding the original processing steps: The number of nucleated cells in each sample was estimated by amplification of reference gene primers within the assay. To quantify the absolute abundance of each unique TCRbeta CDR3 rearrangement, sequence reads were collapsed and filtered. Productive Simpson clonality was computed per sample as the square root of Simpson's diversity index over productive rearrangements. What TCRdb holds here is the immuneACCESS table cut down to in-frame rearrangements. Part of the clones is not present; checked against another copy, under half of the missing clones reflect an unresolved V gene, and the others are unexplained. V and J calls and clone size come straight from that table; D and trimming were deduced from the DNA. Here the sample has 110,000 to 150,000 clones; around 82% occur a single time. The ten largest clones add up to 5% of the sample.

As encoded in the germline V gene, CDR1 is LGHNA while CDR2 is YNFKEQ. V and J lose 1 base and 2 bases, and a span of 19 bases separates them. The CDR3 measures 18 amino acids from cysteine to phenylalanine. CDR3 DNA is the only sequence kept; it has 54 bases, read in frame from the first base. This chain is built from TRBV4-2 and TRBJ2-3, and the D gene may be TRBD2, 7 bases matching. Sequenced material: peripheral blood. This TCR came from a woman aged 45-60 years with acute or convalescent COVID-19. CDR3 sequence: CASSQGGGLYLDTDTQYF. The nucleotide sequence reads as follows: TGTGCCAGCAGCCAAGGAGGGGGACTATACCTCGACACAGATACGCAGTATTTT.